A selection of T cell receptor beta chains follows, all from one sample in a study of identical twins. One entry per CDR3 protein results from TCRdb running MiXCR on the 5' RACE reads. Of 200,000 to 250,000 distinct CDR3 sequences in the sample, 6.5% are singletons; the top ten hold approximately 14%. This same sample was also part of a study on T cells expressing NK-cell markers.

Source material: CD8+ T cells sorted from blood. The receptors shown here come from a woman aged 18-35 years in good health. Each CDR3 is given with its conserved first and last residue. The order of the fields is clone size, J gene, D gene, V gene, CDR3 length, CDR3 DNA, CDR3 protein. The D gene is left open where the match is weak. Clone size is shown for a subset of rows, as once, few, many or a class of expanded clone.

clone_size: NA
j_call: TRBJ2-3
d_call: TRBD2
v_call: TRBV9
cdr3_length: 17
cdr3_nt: TGTGCCAGCAGCGTCCCGACTAGCGGGGGGGACACAGATACGCAGTATTTT
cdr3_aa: CASSVPTSGGDTDTQYF

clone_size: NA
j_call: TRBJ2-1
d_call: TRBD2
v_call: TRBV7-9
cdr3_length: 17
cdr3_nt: TGTGCCAGCAGCCCGCGAGGGGTAGCGGGAGCTTACAATGAGCAGTTCTTC
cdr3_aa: CASSPRGVAGAYNEQFF

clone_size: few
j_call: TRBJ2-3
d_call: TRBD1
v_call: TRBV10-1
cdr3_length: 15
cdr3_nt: TGCGCCAGCAGTGACCGCATAACAGGGGAAGATACGCAGTATTTT
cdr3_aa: CASSDRITGEDTQYF

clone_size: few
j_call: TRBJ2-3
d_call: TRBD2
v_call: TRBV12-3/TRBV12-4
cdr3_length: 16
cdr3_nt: TGTGCCAGCAGAATCCGACTAGCGGGGTCCACAGATACGCAGTATTTT
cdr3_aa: CASRIRLAGSTDTQYF

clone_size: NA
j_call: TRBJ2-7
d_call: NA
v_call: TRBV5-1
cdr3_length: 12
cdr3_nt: TGCGCCAGCAGCGAACCAGACAACGAGCAGTACTTC
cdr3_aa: CASSEPDNEQYF

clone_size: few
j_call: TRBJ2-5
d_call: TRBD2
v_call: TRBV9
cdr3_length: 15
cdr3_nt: TGTGCCAGCAGCGTAGGCGGCGGGGGCCAAGAGACCCAGTACTTC
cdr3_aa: CASSVGGGGQETQYF

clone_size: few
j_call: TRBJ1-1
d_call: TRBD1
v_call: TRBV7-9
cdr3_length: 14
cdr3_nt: TGTGCCAGCAGCTCGTGGGACAGCGGATTTGAAGCTTTCTTT
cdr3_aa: CASSSWDSGFEAFF

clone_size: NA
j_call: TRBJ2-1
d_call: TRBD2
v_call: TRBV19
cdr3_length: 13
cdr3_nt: TGTGCCAGTAGTATAGGGGCGGGGGGTGAGCAGTTCTTC
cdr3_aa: CASSIGAGGEQFF

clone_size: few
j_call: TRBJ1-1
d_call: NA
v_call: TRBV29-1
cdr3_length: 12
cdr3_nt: TGCAGCGTTTGGAGGTTGAACACTGAAGCTTTCTTT
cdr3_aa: CSVWRLNTEAFF

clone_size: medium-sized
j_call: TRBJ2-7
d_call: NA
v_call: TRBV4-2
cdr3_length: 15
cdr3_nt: TGTGCCAGCAGCCAAGATCAGGGAAGCTCCTACGAGCAGTACTTC
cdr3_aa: CASSQDQGSSYEQYF

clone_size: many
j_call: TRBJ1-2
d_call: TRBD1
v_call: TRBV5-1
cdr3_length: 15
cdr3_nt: TGCGCCAGCAGCTTGGGGGACAGCTCTAACTATGGCTACACCTTC
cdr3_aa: CASSLGDSSNYGYTF

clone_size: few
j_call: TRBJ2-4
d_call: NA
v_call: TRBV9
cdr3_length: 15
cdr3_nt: TGTGCCAGCAGCGTAGTTGGCAGGGCCACCGACATTCAGTACTTC
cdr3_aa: CASSVVGRATDIQYF

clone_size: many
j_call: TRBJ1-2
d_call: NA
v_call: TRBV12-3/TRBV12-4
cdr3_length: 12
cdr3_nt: TGTGCCAGCAGTACGGGCCCCTATGGCTACACCTTC
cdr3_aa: CASSTGPYGYTF

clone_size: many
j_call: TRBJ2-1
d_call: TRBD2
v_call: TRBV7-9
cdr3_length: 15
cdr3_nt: TGTGCCAGCAGGACCGGGACTAGCTCCTACAATGAGCAGTTCTTC
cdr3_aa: CASRTGTSSYNEQFF

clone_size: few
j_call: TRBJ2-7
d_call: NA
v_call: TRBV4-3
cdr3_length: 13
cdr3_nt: TGCGCCAGCAGCCAAAGGGGCTTCCCCGAGCAGTACTTC
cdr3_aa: CASSQRGFPEQYF

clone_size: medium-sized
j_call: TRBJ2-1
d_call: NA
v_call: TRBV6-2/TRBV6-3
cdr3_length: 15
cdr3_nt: TGTGCCAGCAGTTACTCTAGCGGCTCCTACAATGAGCAGTTCTTC
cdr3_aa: CASSYSSGSYNEQFF

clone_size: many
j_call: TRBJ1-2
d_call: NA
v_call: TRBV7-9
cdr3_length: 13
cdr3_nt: TGTGCCAGCAGCTCCCAGGGGCCGGGCGGCTACACCTTC
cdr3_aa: CASSSQGPGGYTF

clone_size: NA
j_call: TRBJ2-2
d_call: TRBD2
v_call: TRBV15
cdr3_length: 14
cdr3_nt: TGTGCCACCAGCATCGGGAGGACTGAAGTTAAGCTGTTTTTT
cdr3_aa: CATSIGRTEVKLFF

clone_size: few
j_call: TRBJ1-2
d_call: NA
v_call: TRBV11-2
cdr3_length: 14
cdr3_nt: TGTGCCAGCAGCCTAGGGGTCCGATCCTATGGCTACACCTTC
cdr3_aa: CASSLGVRSYGYTF

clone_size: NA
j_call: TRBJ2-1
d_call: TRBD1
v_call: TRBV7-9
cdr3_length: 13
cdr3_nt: TGTGCCAGCAGCTTAGGGACAGGTAGTGAGCAGTTCTTC
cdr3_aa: CASSLGTGSEQFF

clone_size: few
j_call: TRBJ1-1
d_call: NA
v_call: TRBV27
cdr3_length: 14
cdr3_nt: TGTGCCAGCTCCCCGGGGCTGGTGGCCACTGAAGCTTTCTTT
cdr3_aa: CASSPGLVATEAFF

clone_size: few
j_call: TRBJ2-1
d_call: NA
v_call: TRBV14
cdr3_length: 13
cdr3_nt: TGTGCCAGCAGCCCAACCGAACCGGGTGAGCAGTTCTTC
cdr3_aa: CASSPTEPGEQFF

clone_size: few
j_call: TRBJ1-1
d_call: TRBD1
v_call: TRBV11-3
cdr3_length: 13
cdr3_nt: TGTGCCAGCAGCCAAGGGACAGTACGTGAAGCTTTCTTT
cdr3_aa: CASSQGTVREAFF

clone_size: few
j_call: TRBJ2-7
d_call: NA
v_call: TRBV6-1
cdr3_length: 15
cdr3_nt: TGTGCCAGCAGTCCCCCGCCCGGGATTTCCCACGAGCAGTACTTC
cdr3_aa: CASSPPPGISHEQYF

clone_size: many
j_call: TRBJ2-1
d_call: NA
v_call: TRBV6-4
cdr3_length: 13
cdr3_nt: TGTGCCAGCAGTGACTCGGACAACAATGAGCAGTTCTTC
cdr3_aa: CASSDSDNNEQFF

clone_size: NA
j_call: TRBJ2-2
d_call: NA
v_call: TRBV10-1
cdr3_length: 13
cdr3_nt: TGCGCCAGCCAAAGTGACGGTTCCGGGGAGCTGTTTTTT
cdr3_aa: CASQSDGSGELFF

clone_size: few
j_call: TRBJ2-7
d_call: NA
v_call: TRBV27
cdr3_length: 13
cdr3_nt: TGTGCCAGCAGTTTCCGCAGGGGAGACGAGCAGTACTTC
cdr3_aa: CASSFRRGDEQYF

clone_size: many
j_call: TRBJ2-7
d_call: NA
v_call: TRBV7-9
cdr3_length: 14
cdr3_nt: TGTGCCAGCAGCTTAATAGGGGACCCCTACGAGCAGTACTTC
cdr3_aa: CASSLIGDPYEQYF